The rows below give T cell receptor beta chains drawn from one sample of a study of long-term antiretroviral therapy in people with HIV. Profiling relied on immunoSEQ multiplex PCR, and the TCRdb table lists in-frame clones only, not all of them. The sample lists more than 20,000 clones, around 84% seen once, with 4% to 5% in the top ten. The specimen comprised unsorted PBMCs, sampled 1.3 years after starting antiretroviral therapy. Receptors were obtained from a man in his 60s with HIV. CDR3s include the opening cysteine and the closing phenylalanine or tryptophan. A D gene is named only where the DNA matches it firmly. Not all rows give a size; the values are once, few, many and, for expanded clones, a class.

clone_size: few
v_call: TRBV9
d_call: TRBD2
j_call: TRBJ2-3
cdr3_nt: TGTGCCAGCAGCGGTACTAGCGGGATCAATACGCAGTATTTT
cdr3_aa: CASSGTSGINTQYF

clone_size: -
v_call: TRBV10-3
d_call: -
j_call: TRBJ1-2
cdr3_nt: TGTGCCATCAGTGAGTGGGACGAGGGCTACACCTTC
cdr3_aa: CAISEWDEGYTF

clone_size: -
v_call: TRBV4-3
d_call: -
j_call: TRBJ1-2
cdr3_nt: TGCGCCAGCAGCCAACACACAGGGCCAGACATCTATGGCTACACCTTC
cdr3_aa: CASSQHTGPDIYGYTF

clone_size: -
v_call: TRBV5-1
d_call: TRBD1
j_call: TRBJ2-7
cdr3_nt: TGCGCCAGCAGCTCGGTGGTGGGACAGGCTTACGAGCAGTACTTC
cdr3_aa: CASSSVVGQAYEQYF

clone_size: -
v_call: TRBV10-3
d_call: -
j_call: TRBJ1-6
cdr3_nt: TGTGCCATCAGTGAGGTAAATCAGGGTCTGGAGTCACCCCTCCACTTT
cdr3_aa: CAISEVNQGLESPLHF

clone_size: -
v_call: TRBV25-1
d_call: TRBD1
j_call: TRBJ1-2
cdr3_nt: TGTGCCAGCAGTGAGAACAGGGGGGGATCGAGGGGCTACACCTTC
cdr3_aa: CASSENRGGSRGYTF

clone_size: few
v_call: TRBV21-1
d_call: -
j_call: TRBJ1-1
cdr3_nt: TGTGCCAGCAGCAAAGGAAAGGACAGGGGGAGGAACACTGAAGCTTTCTTT
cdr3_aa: CASSKGKDRGRNTEAFF

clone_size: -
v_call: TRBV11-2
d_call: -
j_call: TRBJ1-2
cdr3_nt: TGTGCCAGCAGCTTCACCCGGAACGGACGGCGGACTAACTATGGCTACACCTTC
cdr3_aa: CASSFTRNGRRTNYGYTF

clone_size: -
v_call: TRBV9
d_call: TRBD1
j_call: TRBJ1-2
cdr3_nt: TGTGCCAGCAGCCGAAATCCGGGACAGGGGGCGAAATATGGCTACACCTTC
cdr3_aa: CASSRNPGQGAKYGYTF

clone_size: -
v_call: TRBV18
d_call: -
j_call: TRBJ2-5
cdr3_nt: TGTGCCAGCTCACCACCCATCACTATCGGGGAGACCCAGTACTTC
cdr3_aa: CASSPPITIGETQYF

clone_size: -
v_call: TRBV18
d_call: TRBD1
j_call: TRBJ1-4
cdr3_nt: TGTGCCAGCTCGATTAGACAGGGCCCTGAAAAACTGTTTTTT
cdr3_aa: CASSIRQGPEKLFF

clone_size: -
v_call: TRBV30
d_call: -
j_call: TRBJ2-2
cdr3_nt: TGTGCCTGGAATCGGGACACCGGGGAGCTGTTTTTT
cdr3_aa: CAWNRDTGELFF

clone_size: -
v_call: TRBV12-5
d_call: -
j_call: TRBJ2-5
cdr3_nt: TGTGCTAGTGGTTTCGGGGGCACGGGAGAGACCCAGTACTTC
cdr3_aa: CASGFGGTGETQYF

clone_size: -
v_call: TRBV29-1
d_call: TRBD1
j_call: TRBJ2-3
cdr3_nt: TGCAGCGTTGACGGGGACAGGAGCACAGATACGCAGTATTTT
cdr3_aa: CSVDGDRSTDTQYF

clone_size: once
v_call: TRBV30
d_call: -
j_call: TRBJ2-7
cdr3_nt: TGTGCTACCGGACTGACCTACGAGCAGTACTTC
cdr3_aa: CATGLTYEQYF

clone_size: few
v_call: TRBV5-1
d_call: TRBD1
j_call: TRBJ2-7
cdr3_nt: TGCGCCAGCAGCCCCCGGGACAGACACTACGAGCAGTACTTC
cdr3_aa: CASSPRDRHYEQYF

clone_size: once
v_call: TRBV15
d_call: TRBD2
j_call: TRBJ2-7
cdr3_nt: TGTGCCACCAGCAGAGATCTAGCGGGAGGGGAGCAGTACTTC
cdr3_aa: CATSRDLAGGEQYF

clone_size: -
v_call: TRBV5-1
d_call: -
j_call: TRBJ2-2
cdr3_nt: TGCGCCAGCAGCCAGTTAACGTCCGCGAACACCGGGGAGCTGTTTTTT
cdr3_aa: CASSQLTSANTGELFF

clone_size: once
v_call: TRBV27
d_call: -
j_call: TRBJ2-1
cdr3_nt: TGTGCCAGCAGTTTATCCGAGGCCCCGGGCAATGAGCAGTTCTTC
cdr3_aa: CASSLSEAPGNEQFF

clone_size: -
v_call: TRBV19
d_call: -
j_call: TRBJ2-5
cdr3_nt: TGTGCCAGTAGTATAGGAGCTCAAGAGACCCAGTACTTC
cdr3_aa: CASSIGAQETQYF

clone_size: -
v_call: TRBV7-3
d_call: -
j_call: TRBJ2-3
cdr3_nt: TGTGCCAGCAGCTTACTCACAGATACGCAGTATTTT
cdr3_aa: CASSLLTDTQYF

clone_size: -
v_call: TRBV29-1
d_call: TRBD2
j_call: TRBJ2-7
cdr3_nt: TGCAGCGTCGGAGGGACTAGCGGGGTGTACGAGCAGTACTTC
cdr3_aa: CSVGGTSGVYEQYF

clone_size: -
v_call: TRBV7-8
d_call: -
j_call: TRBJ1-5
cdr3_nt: TGTGCCAGCAGTTCCCGACAAGGTCTGATAAATCAGCCCCAGCATTTT
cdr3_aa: CASSSRQGLINQPQHF

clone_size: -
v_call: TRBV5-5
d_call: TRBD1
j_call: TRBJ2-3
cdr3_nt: TGTGCCAGCAGCCCCGGGACAGGGGGCACAGATACGCAGTATTTT
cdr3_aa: CASSPGTGGTDTQYF

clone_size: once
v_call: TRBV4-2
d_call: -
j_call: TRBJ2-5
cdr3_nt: TGTGCCAGCACCCCTTCCGGGACAAATCAAGAGACCCAGTACTTC
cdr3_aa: CASTPSGTNQETQYF

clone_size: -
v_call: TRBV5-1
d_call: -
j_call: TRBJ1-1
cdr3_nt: TGCGCCAGCAGCTCGCAGGGTCGATTAGGGGCTGAAGCTTTCTTT
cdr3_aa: CASSSQGRLGAEAFF

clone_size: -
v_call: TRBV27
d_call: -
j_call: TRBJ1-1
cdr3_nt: TGTGCCAGCAGTAGTTTAGGGGACAACACTGAAGCTTTCTTT
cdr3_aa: CASSSLGDNTEAFF

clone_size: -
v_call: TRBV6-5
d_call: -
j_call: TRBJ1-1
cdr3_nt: TGTGCCAGCAAAACAAACAGAATCCCGAACACTGAAGCTTTCTTT
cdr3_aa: CASKTNRIPNTEAFF

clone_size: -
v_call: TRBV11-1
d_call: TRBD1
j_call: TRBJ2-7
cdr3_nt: TGTGCCAGCAGCTTAGCGAGGGGACAGAACTTCTACGAGCAGTACTTC
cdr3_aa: CASSLARGQNFYEQYF

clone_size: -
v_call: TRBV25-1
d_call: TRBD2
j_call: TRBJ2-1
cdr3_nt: TGTGCCAGCAGTTTGGACCCTAGCGGGGTGTACAATGAGCAGTTCTTC
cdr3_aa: CASSLDPSGVYNEQFF

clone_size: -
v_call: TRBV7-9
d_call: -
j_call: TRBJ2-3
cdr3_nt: TGTGCCAGCAGCTTAAACTTCCCTAGCACAGATACGCAGTATTTT
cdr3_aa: CASSLNFPSTDTQYF

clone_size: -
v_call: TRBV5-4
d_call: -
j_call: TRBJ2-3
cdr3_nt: TGTGCCAGCAGCTTGGGTGTTGGTAGTGATACGCAGTATTTT
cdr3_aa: CASSLGVGSDTQYF

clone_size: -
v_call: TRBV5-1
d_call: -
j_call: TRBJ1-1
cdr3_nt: TGCGCCAGCAGCTTGGACGGATTGAACACTGAAGCTTTCTTT
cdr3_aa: CASSLDGLNTEAFF

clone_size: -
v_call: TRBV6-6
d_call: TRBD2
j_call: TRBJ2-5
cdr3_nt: TGTGCCACCCGTGGGGCTAGCGGGGGTTCAGAGACCCAGTACTTC
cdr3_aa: CATRGASGGSETQYF

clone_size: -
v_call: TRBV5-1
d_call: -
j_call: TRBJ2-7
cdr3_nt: TGCGCCAGCAGTACGCAGGGTTATGTCCACGAGCAGTACTTC
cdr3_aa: CASSTQGYVHEQYF

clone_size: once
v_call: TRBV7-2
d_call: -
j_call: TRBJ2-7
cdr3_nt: TGTGCCAGCAGCTTAGACGGGAACGCCTACGAGCAGTACTTC
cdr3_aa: CASSLDGNAYEQYF

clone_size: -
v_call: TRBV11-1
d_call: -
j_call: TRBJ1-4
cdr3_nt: TGTGCCAGCAGCTTGCGAGGGGCAACTAATGAAAAACTGTTTTTT
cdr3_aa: CASSLRGATNEKLFF

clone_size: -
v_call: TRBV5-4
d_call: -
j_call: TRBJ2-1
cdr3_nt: TGTGCCAGCAGCTTGGGTCGGGGGCGGGAGCAGTTCTTC
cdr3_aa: CASSLGRGREQFF

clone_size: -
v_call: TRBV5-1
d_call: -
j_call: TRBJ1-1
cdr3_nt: TGCGCCAGCAGCGTGACCAAGCAAGCAGGTTCTGAAGCTTTCTTT
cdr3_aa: CASSVTKQAGSEAFF

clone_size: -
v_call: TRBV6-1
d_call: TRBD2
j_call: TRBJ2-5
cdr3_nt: TGTGCCAGCAGTGGGGCTGGTAGCGGGGGGGAGGAGACCCAGTACTTC
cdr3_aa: CASSGAGSGGEETQYF

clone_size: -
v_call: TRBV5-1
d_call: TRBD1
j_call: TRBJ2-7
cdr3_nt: TGCGCCAGCAGCTCCGGGACAGGGATCGAGCAGTACTTC
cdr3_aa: CASSSGTGIEQYF

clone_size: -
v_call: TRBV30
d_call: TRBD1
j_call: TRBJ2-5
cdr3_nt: TGTGCCTGGAGTATGAACCACAACAGGGGGAAGACCCAGTACTTC
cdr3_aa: CAWSMNHNRGKTQYF

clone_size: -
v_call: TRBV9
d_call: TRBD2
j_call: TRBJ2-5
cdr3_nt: TGTGCCAGCAGCGTGAGCGGGGGGGCCGTAGAGACCCAGTACTTC
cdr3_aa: CASSVSGGAVETQYF

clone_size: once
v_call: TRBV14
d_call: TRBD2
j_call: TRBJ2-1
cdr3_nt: TGTGCCAGCAGCCAAGGACTAGCGGGATACAATGAGCAGTTCTTC
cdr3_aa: CASSQGLAGYNEQFF

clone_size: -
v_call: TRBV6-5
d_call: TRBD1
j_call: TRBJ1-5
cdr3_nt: TGTGCCAGCAGTCCGGGACAGGGGGCGTATCAGCCCCAGCATTTT
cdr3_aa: CASSPGQGAYQPQHF

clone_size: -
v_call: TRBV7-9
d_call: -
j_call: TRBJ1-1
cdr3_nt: TGTGCCAGCAGCGGCCAGAACAATGCCCCCACTGAAGCTTTCTTT
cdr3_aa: CASSGQNNAPTEAFF

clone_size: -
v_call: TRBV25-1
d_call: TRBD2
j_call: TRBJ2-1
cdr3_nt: TGTGCCAGCAGTGATGGGACTAGCGGGACGCCTATAGTGGATGAGCAGTTCTTC
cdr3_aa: CASSDGTSGTPIVDEQFF

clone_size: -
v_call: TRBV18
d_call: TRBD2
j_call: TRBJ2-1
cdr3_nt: TGTGCCAGCTCACCCACTAGCGGGAGAACCTACAATGAGCAGTTCTTC
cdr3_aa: CASSPTSGRTYNEQFF

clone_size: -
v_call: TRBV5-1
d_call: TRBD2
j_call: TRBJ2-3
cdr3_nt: TGCGCCAGCAGCTTGGCGAGACTAGCGGGGGACTCGGAGTATTTT
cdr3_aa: CASSLARLAGDSEYF

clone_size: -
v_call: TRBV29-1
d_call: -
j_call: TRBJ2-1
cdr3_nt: TGCAGCGTTGAGGGCGGCCCAAGCTCCTACAATGAGCAGTTCTTC
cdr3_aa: CSVEGGPSSYNEQFF

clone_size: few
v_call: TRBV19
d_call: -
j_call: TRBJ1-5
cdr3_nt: TGTGCCAGTAGTTTCAGGGATCAGCCCCAGCATTTT
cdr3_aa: CASSFRDQPQHF

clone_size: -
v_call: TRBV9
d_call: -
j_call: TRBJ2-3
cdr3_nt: TGTGCCAGCAGCGTAGATGGGAGATTGGGCACAGATACGCAGTATTTT
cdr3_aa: CASSVDGRLGTDTQYF

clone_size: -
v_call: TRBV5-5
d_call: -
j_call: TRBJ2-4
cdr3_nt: TGTGCCAGCAATATTTTTGGACAGAATGATCAGTACTTC
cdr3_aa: CASNIFGQNDQYF

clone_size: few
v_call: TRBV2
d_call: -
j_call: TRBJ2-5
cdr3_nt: TGTGCCAGCAGTCCCCAAGAGACCCAGTACTTC
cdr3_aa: CASSPQETQYF

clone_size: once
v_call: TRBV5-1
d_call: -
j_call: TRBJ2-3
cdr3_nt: TGCGCCAGCAGCTTGGGTGGCGGCACAGATACGCAGTATTTT
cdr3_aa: CASSLGGGTDTQYF